A selection of T cell receptor beta chains follows, all from one sample in a study of beta chain features in type 1 diabetes. Sequencing was performed with immunoSEQ multiplex PCR; in TCRdb, only in-frame clones are kept and a portion is missing. This sample yields 200,000 to 300,000 clones, of which around 21% are seen a single time; about 0.027% belongs to the top ten. Sequencing was done on a sample of naive CD4+ T cells from blood. These receptors were obtained from a woman between 40 and 55 years old with type 1 diabetes. Both conserved end residues are part of each CDR3. D genes are given only for firm matches. The listing skips clone size in some rows; elsewhere it reads once, few, many or a size class.

V	size	J	D	DNA	CDR3
TRBV18	NA	TRBJ2-7	TRBD1	TGTGCCAGCTCACGTTCAGGGGGCTCTTACGAGCAGTACTTC	CASSRSGGSYEQYF
TRBV4-3	few	TRBJ2-1	TRBD2	TGCGCCAGCAGCCAACTAGCGGGCACCAACAATGAGCAGTTCTTC	CASSQLAGTNNEQFF
TRBV7-2	few	TRBJ1-2	NA	TGTGCCAGCAGCTTAGACAGGGTTGCTGGAGACGGCTACACCTTC	CASSLDRVAGDGYTF
TRBV18	NA	TRBJ1-1	TRBD1	TGTGCCAGCTCACTACCCAGGGGGGAAATCACTGAAGCTTTCTTT	CASSLPRGEITEAFF
TRBV5-6	few	TRBJ2-3	TRBD1	TGTGCCAGCAGCCGCCGACAGGGGGGAACAGATACGCAGTATTTT	CASSRRQGGTDTQYF
TRBV4-3	few	TRBJ1-2	NA	TGCGCCAGCAGAGGGGCCCGGAGTTGGGATGGCTACACCTTC	CASRGARSWDGYTF
TRBV11-2	few	TRBJ2-1	NA	TGTGCCAGCAGCTTCGGGGGATACAATGAGCAGTTCTTC	CASSFGGYNEQFF
TRBV10-3	NA	TRBJ2-2	NA	TGTGCCATCGGAAAATTGACAGGGAACACCGGGGAGCTGTTTTTT	CAIGKLTGNTGELFF
TRBV7-9	NA	TRBJ1-4	NA	TGTGCCAGCAGTTCCAGGGGTTTAGGAGAAAAACTGTTTTTT	CASSSRGLGEKLFF
TRBV6-5	NA	TRBJ1-1	NA	TGTGCCAGCAGGCAGGGTGCTGAAGCTTTCTTT	CASRQGAEAFF
TRBV18	NA	TRBJ2-5	NA	TGTGCCAGCTCACCACCGGCTCTCGCCGAGACCCAGTACTTC	CASSPPALAETQYF
TRBV30	NA	TRBJ2-1	NA	TGTGCCTGGAGGACCAGGGGCGGGAGCTCCTACAATGAGCAGTTCTTC	CAWRTRGGSSYNEQFF
TRBV4-3	few	TRBJ2-3	TRBD2	TGCGCCAGCAGCCAAGATTGGGCGGGGGGCCCCTTCTCGCGGTCGCAGTATTTT	CASSQDWAGGPFSRSQYF
TRBV5-1	NA	TRBJ2-5	TRBD2	TGCGCCAGCAGCTTGAGCCTACCGGGACTAGCAGAGACCCAGTACTTC	CASSLSLPGLAETQYF
TRBV7-2	NA	TRBJ2-3	TRBD2	TGTGCCAGCAGCTTAGTAGCTAGCGGGGACCAGACGACGCAGTATTTT	CASSLVASGDQTTQYF
TRBV29-1	NA	TRBJ2-5	NA	TGCAGCGTTGTCTTAGGCAGGGAAGAGACCCAGTACTTC	CSVVLGREETQYF
TRBV29-1	few	TRBJ2-5	TRBD1	TGCAGCGGAGGGACAGAAGAGACCCAGTACTTC	CSGGTEETQYF
TRBV27	few	TRBJ1-1	TRBD1	TGTGCCAGCAGTCGGACAGGGGGGGACACTGAAGCTTTCTTT	CASSRTGGDTEAFF
TRBV29-1	few	TRBJ1-5	NA	TGCAGCGTTGTATGGGGGGACAATCAGCCCCAGCATTTT	CSVVWGDNQPQHF
TRBV27	NA	TRBJ1-2	NA	TGTGCCAGCAGTGGAACAGGGAACGGCCCTTTCTATGGCTACACCTTC	CASSGTGNGPFYGYTF
TRBV29-1	NA	TRBJ2-2	TRBD1	TGCAGCGTTGAAGATCAAAGAGGACAGGGGGCCACCGGGGAGCTGTTTTTT	CSVEDQRGQGATGELFF
TRBV30	few	TRBJ1-1	NA	TGTGCCTGGAGTCGGCGGGACACTGAAGCTTTCTTT	CAWSRRDTEAFF